This T cell receptor beta chain was sequenced during a study of human T cells and chemical hapten exposure. Trimming took 6 bases from V and 10 from J, leaving 19 bases between them. Germline assignment: CDR1 MNHEY and CDR2 SVGEGT. The CDR3 runs to 15 residues. The sample's time point: patch test 3, about 24 weeks after DPC sensitization. Treatment given: therapeutic diphenylcyclopropenone sensitization with weekly scalp DPC. A few counts support this clonotype. What it binds is unknown. Study-wide findings and caveats: TCRs above 1 in 1000 frequency did not change with DPC sensitization.

One entry per CDR3 protein results from TCRdb running MiXCR on the RACE reads. The table records over 55,000 distinct CDR3 sequences, more than 9.5% of them present only once. The sequenced sample was whole blood, obtained in connection with sensitization to the hapten diphenylcyclopropenone (DPC). The receptor was derived from a woman in her forties or fifties with alopecia areata. Some clones in this sample may be carry-over from other donors' samples. The chain recombines TRBV6-2 or TRBV6-3 with TRBJ1-6; D possibly corresponds to TRBD1 (5 bases). The CDR3 loop reads CASRDAFRAGSPLHF. The CDR3 DNA is TGTGCCAGCAGAGACGCCTTCAGGGCAGGATCACCCCTCCACTTT.